Following are 20 T cell receptor beta chains from one sample sequenced in a study of T cell responses to AZD1222 COVID-19 vaccine. Only in-frame clones appear in the TCRdb table, and some are missing; sequencing was by immunoSEQ multiplex PCR. The data contain about 150,000 clones, roughly 90% of them singletons. This sample comprised peripheral blood, obtained on day 0 of AZD1222 vaccination. The receptors shown here come from an adult in good health.

The chain employs TRBV2 and TRBJ1-1, with D unclear. The V gene's germline CDR1 is SNHLY and CDR2 FYNNEI. The CDR3 length is 12 residues. V lost 3 bases to trimming and J lost 8 bases, with 10 bases between them. CDR3 loop: CASSETFREAFF. The DNA of the CDR3 is TGTGCCAGCAGTGAGACCTTCAGAGAAGCTTTCTTT.

The chain uses TRBV24-1 and TRBJ1-1; no clear D. Trimming cost V 7 bases and J 2 bases, with 7 bases left between them. CDR3 length: 12 amino acids. Germline V lookup: CDR1 KGHDR, CDR2 SFDVKD. Here the CDR3 reads CATSGLNTEAFF. In DNA form, the CDR3 reads TGTGCCACCAGCGGCCTAAACACTGAAGCTTTCTTT.

The V call is TRBV6-5, the J call TRBJ1-3; D ambiguous. Trimming took off 6 bases at V and 1 base at J, with 10 bases between the two ends. The CDR3 consists of 14 residues. Per germline, CDR1 MNHEY and CDR2 SVGAGI. The CDR3 sequence is CASRSTGSGNTIYF. In DNA form, the CDR3 reads TGTGCCAGCAGAAGTACGGGTTCTGGAAACACCATATATTTT.

The chain joins TRBV28 to TRBJ1-6, with 10 bases fitting TRBD1. The CDR3 has 15 amino acids. Germline V gene lookup returns CDR1 MDHEN and CDR2 SYDVKM. The ends lost 1 base at V and 10 bases at J; junction bases unmatched: 4. The CDR3: CASSLFGQGGSPLHF. CDR3 nucleotides: TGTGCCAGCAGTTTATTCGGACAGGGGGGGTCACCCCTCCACTTT. Based on the CDR3 plus reference TRBV28 and TRBJ1-6, the full variable domain is DVKVTQSSRYLVKRTGEKVFLECVQDMDHENMFWYRQDPGLGLRLIYFSYDVKMKEKGDIPEGYSVSREKKERFSLILESASTNQTSMYLCASSLFGQGGSPLHFGNGTRLTVT.

The V call is TRBV9, the J call TRBJ2-7, with TRBD2 matching over 7 bases. Germline assignment: CDR1 SGDLS and CDR2 YYNGEE. CDR3 length: 15 residues. Trimming took 0 bases from V and 4 from J; bases not matched to a gene: 7. The CDR3 bases are TGTGCCAGCAGCGTAGGGGCTAGCGGAGGGTACGAGCAGTACTTC. This encodes CASSVGASGGYEQYF.

The chain uses TRBV6-6 and TRBJ1-3; D ambiguous. The CDR3 is 17 residues long. CDR1 MNHNY and CDR2 SVGAGI come from the germline V gene (reference sequence). Trimming removed 5 bases at V and 0 bases at J, with 17 bases between. The CDR3 DNA reads TGTGCCAGCAGTCCCCGAGGAGAGGTAATCTCTGGAAACACCATATATTTT. As protein: CASSPRGEVISGNTIYF.

The chain couples TRBV29-1 to TRBJ2-1; 7 nucleotides match TRBD1. The germline gives CDR1 SQVTM, CDR2 ANQGSEA. The V and J ends lost 0 bases and 2 bases, in that order; junction bases with no gene match: 10. CDR3 length: 17 residues. The CDR3 region has the DNA TGCAGCGTTGAAGAAGCACACAGGGGTCGAACCTACAATGAGCAGTTCTTC. It specifies CSVEEAHRGRTYNEQFF.

The V and J genes are TRBV7-9 and TRBJ1-5; 7 bases are shared with TRBD1. The germline V gene has CDR1 SEHNR and CDR2 FQNEAQ (reference sequence). The ends lost 3 bases at V and 5 bases at J; junction bases unmatched: 1. This CDR3 has 13 amino acids. This CDR3 is CASSFQGDQPQHF. In DNA form, the CDR3 reads TGTGCCAGCAGCTTCCAGGGGGATCAGCCCCAGCATTTT. The full variable domain, with the rest looked up from reference TRBV7-9 and TRBJ1-5, is DTGVSQNPRHKITKRGQNVTFRCDPISEHNRLYWYRQTLGQGPEFLTYFQNEAQLEKSRLLSDRFSAERPKGSFSTLEIQRTEQGDSAMYLCASSFQGDQPQHFGDGTRLSIL.

The chain combines TRBV11-3 with TRBJ2-1, with TRBD1 identical over 11 bases. The CDR3 contains 15 residues. Germline V gives CDR1 SGHNT, CDR2 YENEEA. Germline trimming cut 5 bases from V and 9 bases from J; bases unmatched to any gene: 9. This chain's CDR3 is CASSPGQGAGGEQFF. The CDR3 region has the DNA TGTGCCAGCAGCCCTGGACAGGGGGCCGGGGGTGAGCAGTTCTTC.

The J gene is TRBJ2-2, the V gene TRBV3-1 (or the pseudogene TRBV3-2), with 9 nucleotides matching TRBD2. The J segment lost 3 bases and the V segment lost 3 bases, leaving 5 bases of the junction unmatched. The CDR3 sequence is 16 residues long. Germline CDR1 is LGHDT and CDR2 is YNNKEL (reference sequence). CDR3 nucleotide sequence: TGTGCCAGCAGCCAGGCGGGAGGGCGACACACCGGGGAGCTGTTTTTT. Translated: CASSQAGGRHTGELFF.

The CDR3 here is CASNPRRTGGDYGYTF. The CDR3 region has the DNA TGTGCCAGTAACCCTCGCCGGACAGGGGGGGACTATGGCTACACCTTC. The chain uses TRBV19 and TRBJ1-2; 10 nucleotides align to TRBD1. The V gene's germline CDR1 is LNHDA and CDR2 SQIVND (reference sequence). CDR3 size: 16 residues. With 7 bases clipped from V and 3 bases from J, the junction kept 11 bases outside the gene matches.

This rearrangement joins TRBV9 to TRBJ1-2; the D is unclear. Germline lookup yields CDR1 SGDLS and CDR2 YYNGEE. Trimming pared 0 bases from V and 1 base from J, leaving 7 bases between. CDR3 size: 14 residues. The CDR3 spells CASSVEALNYGYTF. The CDR3 bases are TGTGCCAGCAGCGTAGAGGCGCTTAACTATGGCTACACCTTC.

For this clone: The sample holds other DNA sequences that translate to the same CDR3. The rearrangement links TRBV6-5 to TRBJ1-5; D gene unclear. Trimming cost V 4 bases and J 0 bases, with 4 bases left between them. This CDR3 is 13 amino acids long. Germline lookup yields CDR1 MNHEY and CDR2 SVGAGI. The CDR3 sequence: CASSSNSNQPQHF. CDR3 coding DNA: TGTGCCAGCAGTTCCAATAGCAATCAGCCCCAGCATTTT.

The chain is built from TRBV4-2 and TRBJ2-7; 12 bases align to TRBD2. The CDR3 runs to 17 residues. With 2 bases clipped from V and 4 bases from J, the junction kept 9 bases outside the gene matches. Germline assignment: CDR1 LGHNA and CDR2 YNFKEQ. CDR3 sequence reads: CASSQPWTSGISYEQYF. DNA for the CDR3: TGTGCCAGCAGCCAACCGTGGACTAGCGGGATCTCTTACGAGCAGTACTTC.

The chain joins TRBV6-5 to TRBJ1-6; TRBD1 is a possible D gene (6 bases). The CDR3 covers 14 residues. Germline assignment: CDR1 MNHEY and CDR2 SVGAGI. The V end was cut by 6 bases, the J end by 3 bases, with 9 bases between. DNA for the CDR3: TGTGCCAGCAGAGACAGGATCTATAATTCACCCCTCCACTTT. Translation: CASRDRIYNSPLHF.

This clone was detected only once. This chain joins TRBV7-3 and TRBJ2-1; D may be TRBD2 (6 bases). Germline CDR1 SGHTA, CDR2 FQGTGA. V shed 3 bases and J shed 1 base, with 7 bases lying between them. CDR3 length: 14 amino acids. The CDR3 reads CASSLTRSYNEQFF. The CDR3 DNA reads as TGTGCCAGCAGCTTGACTAGGTCCTACAATGAGCAGTTCTTC. The full variable domain, in which reference TRBV7-3 and TRBJ2-1 provide the parts outside the CDR3, is GAGVSQTPSNKVTEKGKYVELRCDPISGHTALYWYRQSLGQGPEFLIYFQGTGAADDSGLPNDRFFAVRPEGSVSTLKIQRTERGDSAVYLCASSLTRSYNEQFFGPGTRLTVL.

This sequence joins TRBV6-2 or TRBV6-3 and TRBJ2-7; possible D gene TRBD2, 6 bases. The CDR3 loop spans 15 amino acids. V was clipped by 0 bases and J by 3 bases, with 12 bases between them. Germline-derived CDR1 and CDR2 are MNHEY and SVGEGT. Here the CDR3 reads CASSYSGGAYYEQYF. DNA for the CDR3: TGTGCCAGCAGTTACTCGGGCGGGGCGTACTACGAGCAGTACTTC.

This chain connects TRBV7-8 to TRBJ2-1, with 14 bases lining up with TRBD2. With 1 base clipped from V and 7 bases from J, the junction kept 9 bases outside the gene matches. CDR1 is SGHVS and CDR2 is FQNEAQ in the germline V gene. The CDR3 runs to 18 residues. As DNA, the CDR3 is TGTGCCAGCAGCTTAGGGGAAAGACTAGCGGGAGGGCCTAATGAGCAGTTCTTC. Encoded protein: CASSLGERLAGGPNEQFF.

V usage is TRBV18 and J usage is TRBJ1-5; tentative D call: TRBD1 (5 bases). Germline CDR1 and CDR2: KGHSH and LQKENI. The CDR3 loop spans 14 amino acids. The V end was cut by 1 base, the J end by 9 bases, with 13 bases between. The CDR3 spells CASSPLKGSRPQHF. In DNA, the CDR3 is TGTGCCAGCTCACCACTTAAGGGGAGCCGGCCCCAGCATTTT.

This clone was found once. The chain recombines TRBV6-5 with TRBJ2-2; a weak D match, TRBD2 (7 bases). This CDR3 spans 15 amino acids. Germline-derived CDR1 and CDR2 are MNHEY and SVGAGI. With 5 bases removed from V and 6 bases from J, the gap between germline ends came to 16 bases. As DNA, the CDR3 is TGTGCCAGCAGTAGGGGGGGAGGTATCTCCGGGGAGCTGTTTTTT. This sequence encodes CASSRGGGISGELFF.